A single sample is the source of the 27 T cell receptor beta chains below, sequenced in a study of T cell responses to AZD1222 COVID-19 vaccine (dated by TCRdb to 2020 to 2023). The sample's time point label, in plain terms: baseline before first vaccination. Interpreted using the paper, the treatment or condition label stands for: meningococcal conjugate vaccine given as trial control. Library method: the immunoSEQ multiplex PCR assay. TCRdb holds this immuneACCESS table with in-frame rearrangements only. Some clones are missing; in checked studies, unresolved V genes explain under half, and the rest has no known cause. Here the sample has roughly 85,000 clones; 88% occur a single time. Clones ranked in the top ten supply roughly 5% of the sample. The specimen was peripheral blood, collected on day 0 of MenACWY control vaccination. The source of these receptors is an adult in good health.

This clone was detected only once. This chain connects TRBV29-1 to TRBJ1-1, with D possibly TRBD1 on 6 matching bases. Germline lookup yields CDR1 SQVTM and CDR2 ANQGSEA. Trimming shortened V by 5 bases and J by 6 bases, and 10 bases separated the two germline ends. The length of the CDR3 is 11 residues. CDR3 sequence reads: CSVRGAAEAFF. The CDR3 DNA reads as TGCAGCGTTAGGGGGGCCGCTGAAGCTTTCTTT. The variable domain in full, with the rest retrieved from reference TRBV29-1 and TRBJ1-1, is SAVISQKPSRDICQRGTSLTIQCQVDSQVTMMFWYRQQPGQSLTLIATANQGSEATYESGFVIDKFPISRPNLTFSTLTVSNMSPEDSSIYLCSVRGAAEAFFGQGTRLTVV.

This chain uses TRBV5-6 with TRBJ1-1; the D is unclear. The CDR3 consists of 14 residues. From germline, CDR1 is SGHDT and CDR2 YYEEEE. V lost 0 bases and J lost 1, with 7 bases in between. CDR3: CASSLGHSNTEAFF. CDR3 coding DNA: TGTGCCAGCAGCTTGGGACACTCGAACACTGAAGCTTTCTTT.

V is TRBV5-1 and J is TRBJ2-3, with D hard to call. The CDR3 totals 13 residues. Germline V gives CDR1 SGHRS, CDR2 YFSETQ. V was pared by 1 base and J by 2 bases, with 5 bases between. The CDR3 DNA reads TGCGCCAGCAGCTTGAGGGACACAGATACGCAGTATTTT. This sequence encodes CASSLRDTDTQYF. Using reference TRBV5-1 and TRBJ2-3 for the parts outside the CDR3, the full variable domain is KAGVTQTPRYLIKTRGQQVTLSCSPISGHRSVSWYQQTPGQGLQFLFEYFSETQRNKGNFPGRFSGRQFSNSRSEMNVSTLELGDSALYLCASSLRDTDTQYFGPGTRLTVL.

J is TRBJ1-6 and V is TRBV6-4; 7 bases align to TRBD1. Trimming took 6 bases from V and 2 from J; bases not matched to a gene: 7. This CDR3 region has 16 residues. Germline CDR1 MRHNA, CDR2 SNTAGT. The CDR3 is CASRPDRATYNSPLHF. DNA of the CDR3: TGTGCCAGCAGACCCGACAGGGCAACCTATAATTCACCCCTCCACTTT.

The V and J genes are TRBV11-2 and TRBJ1-2; maybe TRBD1 (5 bases). This CDR3 has 15 residues. Deletions cut 1 base from V and 2 bases from J, with 11 bases between. Germline lookup yields CDR1 SGHAT and CDR2 FQNNGV. The CDR3 DNA follows: TGTGCCAGCAGCTTAGGAAGGGGACCCAACTATGGCTACACCTTC. Protein sequence: CASSLGRGPNYGYTF.

V and J are TRBV11-2 and TRBJ1-3, with D uncertain. Trimming cost V 5 bases and J 0 bases, with 8 bases left between them. The V gene's germline CDR1 is SGHAT and CDR2 FQNNGV. This CDR3 has 14 residues. The CDR3 bases are TGTGCCAGCAGCGACCAGATCTCTGGAAACACCATATATTTT. Translating it yields CASSDQISGNTIYF.

The chain joins TRBV9 to TRBJ2-5; 7 positions match TRBD1. This CDR3 spans 16 amino acids. Germline V gene sequence: CDR1 SGDLS, CDR2 YYNGEE. The ends lost 0 bases at V and 5 bases at J; junction bases unmatched: 10. CDR3 region: CASSVGTLQGRETQYF. CDR3 in DNA: TGTGCCAGCAGCGTAGGAACATTACAGGGGCGGGAGACCCAGTACTTC.

The gene calls are TRBV5-5 and TRBJ1-6; D is ambiguous. V was pared by 2 bases and J by 0 bases, with 9 bases between. CDR3 length: 16 amino acids. Germline-derived CDR1 and CDR2 are SGHKS and YYEKEE (reference sequence). The CDR3 region has the DNA TGTGCCAGCAGCTTCCAAGGGTACTCCTATAATTCACCCCTCCACTTT. Translating it yields CASSFQGYSYNSPLHF.

V usage is TRBV5-1 and J usage is TRBJ2-3; 9 nucleotides align to TRBD2. The CDR3 spans 15 residues. V shed 0 bases, J shed 5 bases, and the junction held 4 bases outside the gene matches. CDR1 SGHRS and CDR2 YFSETQ come from the germline V gene. For the CDR3, the DNA is TGCGCCAGCAGCTTGGTGCGGGGGGGCGGAGATACGCAGTATTTT. Translation: CASSLVRGGGDTQYF.

This clone was seen a handful of times. The rearrangement uses TRBV2 and TRBJ1-6; D gene ambiguous. Trimming took off 4 bases at V and 8 bases at J, with 9 bases between the two ends. This CDR3 is built from 13 residues. Per germline, CDR1 SNHLY and CDR2 FYNNEI. The CDR3 nucleotides are TGTGCCAGCAGTGGGCAGGCTTATTCACCCCTCCACTTT. Amino acid sequence: CASSGQAYSPLHF.

The V and J genes are TRBV4-1 and TRBJ1-2, with TRBD1 matching over 7 bases. This CDR3 has 16 amino acids. Germline values: CDR1 MGHRA, CDR2 YSYEKL. V shed 0 bases and J 2 bases; nucleotides not matched to a gene: 6. CDR3 DNA sequence: TGCGCCAGCAGCCAAGATATGGGACAGTCCAACTATGGCTACACCTTC. Its translation: CASSQDMGQSNYGYTF.

This clone was counted once. V and J are TRBV18 and TRBJ1-2; no firm D call. The germline V gene encodes CDR1 KGHSH and CDR2 LQKENI. The CDR3 runs to 14 residues. The V and J ends lost 3 bases and 7 bases respectively, with 15 bases between them. The CDR3 loop is CASSPPLGVGGYTF. For the CDR3, the DNA is TGTGCCAGCTCACCCCCTCTCGGGGTGGGTGGCTACACCTTC.

This chain links TRBV5-1 with TRBJ1-5; D unclear. This CDR3 is built from 13 residues. Germline CDR1 and CDR2: SGHRS and YFSETQ. The V and J ends lost 5 bases and 3 bases respectively, with 9 bases between them. This CDR3 reads CASSNGDNQPQHF. CDR3 nucleotide sequence: TGCGCCAGCAGTAACGGGGACAATCAGCCCCAGCATTTT.

The chain joins TRBV20-1 to TRBJ2-4; 8 bases line up with TRBD2. The CDR3 is 11 residues long. Germline trimming cut 6 bases from V and 10 bases from J; bases unmatched to any gene: 5. Germline V CDR1 and CDR2: DFQATT, SNEGSKA (reference sequence). In DNA, the CDR3 is TGCAGTGCCGAGCGGGGGCGGATTCAGTACTTC. This gives the protein CSAERGRIQYF.

The V gene is TRBV7-9, the J gene TRBJ1-6; 7 nucleotides line up with TRBD1. Trimming took 5 bases from V and 7 from J; bases not matched to a gene: 5. CDR3 length: 14 amino acids. Germline V gene data show CDR1 as SEHNR and CDR2 as FQNEAQ (reference sequence). The DNA for the CDR3 is TGTGCCAGCAGCCCCGGGACAGTAAATTCACCCCTCCACTTT. Translation: CASSPGTVNSPLHF.

The rearrangement links TRBV27 to TRBJ2-5; tentatively, D is TRBD1 (6 bases). The CDR3 runs 14 residues. In germline, CDR1 is MNHEY, CDR2 SMNVEV (reference sequence). V dropped 5 bases and J dropped 4 bases, with 14 bases sitting between them. The CDR3 DNA sequence: TGTGCCAGCAGTATTTACAGGGAAGGAGAGACCCAGTACTTC. Protein product: CASSIYREGETQYF.

The chain is built from TRBV5-1 and TRBJ2-1; 15 positions match TRBD2. Germline values: CDR1 SGHRS, CDR2 YFSETQ. This CDR3 has 17 amino acids. Trimming took 2 bases from V and 3 from J; bases not matched to a gene: 3. CDR3: CASSFGTSGGNYNEQFF. The DNA of the CDR3 is TGCGCCAGCAGCTTCGGGACTAGCGGGGGGAACTACAATGAGCAGTTCTTC.

The rearrangement joins TRBV5-4 to TRBJ1-2, with TRBD1 matching over 8 bases. Germline lookup yields CDR1 SGHNT and CDR2 YYREEE (reference sequence). The CDR3 is 16 amino acids. V was clipped by 3 bases and J by 0 bases; unmatched bases: 7. CDR3 loop: CASSSSRDRSNYGYTF. The CDR3 DNA is TGTGCCAGCAGCTCGTCCCGGGACAGGTCTAACTATGGCTACACCTTC.

The V and J genes are TRBV28 and TRBJ2-7; D gene ambiguous. This CDR3 comprises 13 residues. Trimming removed 1 base from V and 1 base from J, with 5 bases in between. CDR1 is MDHEN, CDR2 SYDVKM, per germline. The CDR3 nucleotides are TGTGCCAGCAGTTTATCGGAATCCTACGAGCAGTACTTC. It is translated as CASSLSESYEQYF.

The chain carries TRBV6-2 or TRBV6-3 and TRBJ2-2, with D tentatively TRBD1 (6 bases). Germline V gives CDR1 MNHEY, CDR2 SVGEGT. Trimming left V 2 bases short and J 0 bases short, with 22 bases between. The CDR3 totals 20 residues. In DNA, the CDR3 is TGTGCCAGCAGTTACAAGTTTCGGGCCGGGACAACATCGAACACCGGGGAGCTGTTTTTT. Amino acid sequence: CASSYKFRAGTTSNTGELFF.

The chain recombines TRBV7-9 with TRBJ1-2; a possible D gene is TRBD1 (5 bases). The V end lost 3 bases, the J end lost 3 bases, and 26 bases lay between the germline ends. In germline, CDR1 is SEHNR, CDR2 FQNEAQ (reference sequence). CDR3 length: 19 residues. In nucleotides, the CDR3 is TGTGCCAGCAGCTTGAACTGGGGCCTCTCAAGGGGAATTGACTATGGCTACACCTTC. Residues: CASSLNWGLSRGIDYGYTF.

The genes are TRBV5-1 and TRBJ2-5; a possible D gene is TRBD1 (6 bases). Germline loops: CDR1 SGHRS, CDR2 YFSETQ. V dropped 0 bases and J dropped 2 bases, with 11 bases sitting between them. This CDR3 comprises 15 residues. The CDR3 nucleotides read TGCGCCAGCAGCTTGGGACAGGTCGCGCAAGAGACCCAGTACTTC. Encoded protein: CASSLGQVAQETQYF. Full variable domain (rest looked up from reference TRBV5-1 and TRBJ2-5): KAGVTQTPRYLIKTRGQQVTLSCSPISGHRSVSWYQQTPGQGLQFLFEYFSETQRNKGNFPGRFSGRQFSNSRSEMNVSTLELGDSALYLCASSLGQVAQETQYFGPGTRLLVL.

The chain is built from TRBV2 and TRBJ1-2; 12 positions match TRBD1. V was clipped by 5 bases and J by 4 bases; unmatched bases: 5. Germline values: CDR1 SNHLY, CDR2 FYNNEI. The CDR3 runs 15 residues. CDR3 sequence reads: CASSSGTGGLYGYTF. In nucleotides, the CDR3 is TGTGCCAGCAGTTCCGGGACAGGGGGCCTCTATGGCTACACCTTC.

The V and J genes are TRBV28 and TRBJ1-3; possibly TRBD1 for D (5 bases). V lost 8 bases and J 4 bases, leaving 12 bases between the germline ends. CDR1 is MDHEN, CDR2 SYDVKM, per germline. The CDR3 is made up of 13 amino acids. The CDR3 DNA sequence: TGTGCCAGCCAAGGGACGGAAGGAAACACCATATATTTT. It yields the protein CASQGTEGNTIYF. Looking up the rest from reference TRBV28 and TRBJ1-3 gives the full variable domain: DVKVTQSSRYLVKRTGEKVFLECVQDMDHENMFWYRQDPGLGLRLIYFSYDVKMKEKGDIPEGYSVSREKKERFSLILESASTNQTSMYLCASQGTEGNTIYFGEGSWLTVV.

This rearrangement joins TRBV27 to TRBJ2-7, with 8 positions matching TRBD2. This CDR3 contains 14 residues. V gave up 10 bases and J gave up 3 bases; unmatched junction bases: 11. Germline assignment: CDR1 MNHEY and CDR2 SMNVEV (reference sequence). The CDR3 spells CATSASGGNYEQYF. The CDR3 DNA is TGTGCCACCTCGGCGTCGGGAGGGAACTACGAGCAGTACTTC.

This clone was found a few times. The rearrangement links TRBV7-9 to TRBJ1-6, with no clear D. The CDR3 has 12 residues. V was shortened by 3 bases and J by 7 bases, with 4 bases between the two germline ends. Germline assignment: CDR1 SEHNR and CDR2 FQNEAQ (reference sequence). The CDR3 nucleotides read TGTGCCAGCAGCTTTGGGAATTCACCCCTCCACTTT. Residues: CASSFGNSPLHF.

The chain couples TRBV6-1 to TRBJ2-3, with D maybe TRBD2 (5 bases). V shed 2 bases and J shed 2 bases, with 14 bases lying between them. Per germline, CDR1 MNHNS and CDR2 SASEGT. The CDR3 runs to 16 residues. The CDR3 sequence: CASSEMRVGNTDTQYF. The CDR3 nucleotides are TGTGCCAGCAGTGAAATGCGGGTTGGGAACACAGATACGCAGTATTTT.